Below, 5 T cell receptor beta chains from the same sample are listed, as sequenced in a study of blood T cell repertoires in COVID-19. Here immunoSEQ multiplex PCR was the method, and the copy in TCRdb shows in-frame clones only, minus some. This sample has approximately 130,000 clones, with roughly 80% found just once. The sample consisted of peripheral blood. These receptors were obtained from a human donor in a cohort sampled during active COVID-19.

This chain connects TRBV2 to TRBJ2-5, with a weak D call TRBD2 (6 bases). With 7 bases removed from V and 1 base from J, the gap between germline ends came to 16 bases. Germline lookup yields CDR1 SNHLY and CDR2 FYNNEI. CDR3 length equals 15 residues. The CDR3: CASMGLRGIQETQYF. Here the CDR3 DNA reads TGTGCCAGCATGGGCTTGCGGGGCATCCAAGAGACCCAGTACTTC.

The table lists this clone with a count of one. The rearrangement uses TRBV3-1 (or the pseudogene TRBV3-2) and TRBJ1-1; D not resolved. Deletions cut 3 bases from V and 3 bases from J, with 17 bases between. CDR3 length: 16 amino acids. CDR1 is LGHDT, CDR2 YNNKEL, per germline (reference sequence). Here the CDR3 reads CASSHFGSRLDTEAFF. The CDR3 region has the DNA TGTGCCAGCAGCCACTTCGGCTCGAGACTTGACACTGAAGCTTTCTTT.

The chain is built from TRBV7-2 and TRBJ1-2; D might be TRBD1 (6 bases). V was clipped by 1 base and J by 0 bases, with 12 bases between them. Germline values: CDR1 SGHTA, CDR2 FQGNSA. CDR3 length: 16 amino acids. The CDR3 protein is CASSLDRVTANYGYTF. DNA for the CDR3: TGTGCCAGCAGCTTAGACAGGGTAACAGCTAACTATGGCTACACCTTC.

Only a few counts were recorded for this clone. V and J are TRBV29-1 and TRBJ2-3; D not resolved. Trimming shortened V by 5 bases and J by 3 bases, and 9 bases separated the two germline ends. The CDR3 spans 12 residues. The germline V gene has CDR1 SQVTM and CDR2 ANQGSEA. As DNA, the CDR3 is TGCAGCGTTTTTTTAGTTACAGATACGCAGTATTTT. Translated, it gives CSVFLVTDTQYF.

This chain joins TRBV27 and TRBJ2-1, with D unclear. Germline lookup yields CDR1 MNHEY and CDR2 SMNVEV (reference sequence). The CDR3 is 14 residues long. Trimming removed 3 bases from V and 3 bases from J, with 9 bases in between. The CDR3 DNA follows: TGTGCCAGCAGTTTTGAGGCAGACTACAATGAGCAGTTCTTC. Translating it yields CASSFEADYNEQFF.